These T cell receptor beta chains were read from a single sample in a study of CD8 T cells in ankylosing spondylitis. Using its own MiXCR run on the 5' RACE reads, TCRdb lists one record per CDR3 protein. Among about 160,000 distinct CDR3 sequences listed, 15% to 20% were seen once. Sequenced input: blood, either unsorted or a sorted T cell fraction (not recorded which). The receptors were gathered from a male donor with ankylosing spondylitis or in good health (not recorded which). CDR3s include the opening cysteine and the closing phenylalanine or tryptophan. Fields, in order: V gene, CDR3 length, J gene, D gene, CDR3 protein. A D gene is named only where the DNA matches it firmly.

TRBV19	16	TRBJ2-1	TRBD2	CASSSSGTSLPNEQFF
TRBV29-1	16	TRBJ2-5	NA	CSATGASGSYQETQYF
TRBV7-9	15	TRBJ1-2	NA	CASSLGLTSTYGYTF
TRBV27	15	TRBJ2-7	TRBD1	CASSLRQGVVGEQYF
TRBV29-1	14	TRBJ2-1	TRBD2	CSVEWGGGGNEQFF
TRBV20-1	10	TRBJ1-1	NA	CSARNTEAFF
TRBV7-7	15	TRBJ2-3	NA	CASSLTGQGTDTQYF
TRBV5-1	12	TRBJ1-1	NA	CASSRPQSEAFF
TRBV29-1	14	TRBJ1-3	NA	CSVEDPISGNTIYF
TRBV3-1	16	TRBJ2-7	TRBD2	CASSQGRLAEIYEQYF
TRBV2	14	TRBJ1-4	TRBD1	CASSVDRVNEKLFF
TRBV12-3/TRBV12-4	15	TRBJ1-5	NA	CASSLNRVSNQPQHF
TRBV12-3/TRBV12-4	15	TRBJ2-1	TRBD2	CASRDRLAGSSEQFF